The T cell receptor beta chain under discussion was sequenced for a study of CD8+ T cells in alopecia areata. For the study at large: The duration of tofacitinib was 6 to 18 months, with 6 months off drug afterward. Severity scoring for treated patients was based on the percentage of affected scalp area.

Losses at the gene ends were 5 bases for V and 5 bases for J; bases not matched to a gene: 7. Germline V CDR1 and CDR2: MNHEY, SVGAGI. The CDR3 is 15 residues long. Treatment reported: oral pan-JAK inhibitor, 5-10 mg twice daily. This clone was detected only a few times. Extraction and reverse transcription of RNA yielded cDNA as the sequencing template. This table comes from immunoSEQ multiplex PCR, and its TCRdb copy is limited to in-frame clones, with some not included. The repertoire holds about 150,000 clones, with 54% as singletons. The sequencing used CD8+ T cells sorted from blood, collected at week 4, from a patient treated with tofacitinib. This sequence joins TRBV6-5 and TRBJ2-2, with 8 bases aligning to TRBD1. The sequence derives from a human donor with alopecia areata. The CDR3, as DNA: TGTGCCAGCAGTCCAGACAGGGGAGGAACCGGGGAGCTGTTTTTT. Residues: CASSPDRGGTGELFF.